Listed here are 3 T cell receptor beta chains from one sample, sequenced in a study of CD8+ T cells in alopecia areata. RNA extraction and reverse transcription yielded cDNA as sequencing template. Produced via immunoSEQ multiplex PCR; TCRdb's table is partial and in-frame only. The sample contains more than 90,000 clones, around 50% of which appear only once. As to treatment: oral pan-JAK inhibitor, 5-10 mg twice daily. The input for sequencing was CD8+ T cells sorted from blood, taken at week 24, from a patient treated with tofacitinib. All receptors come from a human donor with alopecia areata.

The chain combines TRBV27 with TRBJ2-7, with D perhaps TRBD2 (7 bases). Germline CDR1 is MNHEY and CDR2 is SMNVEV (reference sequence). There are 11 residues in the CDR3. Between the trimmed V and J ends, which lost 8 bases and 5 bases, there was a span of 10 bases. The CDR3 nucleotides read TGTGCCAGCGGGGGGGCACACGAGCAGTACTTC. This codes for CASGGAHEQYF.

The CDR3 sequence: CASSQWDSSYEQYF. CDR3 in DNA: TGTGCCAGCAGCCAATGGGACAGCTCCTACGAGCAGTACTTC. The chain uses TRBV5-4 and TRBJ2-7, with 7 bases matching TRBD1. V was clipped by 4 bases and J by 0 bases; unmatched bases: 4. This CDR3 contains 14 residues. The germline CDR1 and CDR2 sequences are SGHNT and YYREEE (reference sequence).

This sequence joins TRBV27 and TRBJ1-4, with a weak D call TRBD1 (6 bases). V lost 3 bases, J lost 7 bases, and 12 bases lay in between. Germline values: CDR1 MNHEY, CDR2 SMNVEV (reference sequence). This CDR3 is built from 14 residues. The CDR3 DNA reads as TGTGCCAGCAGTTTCGGGGGGGCCGGTGAAAAACTGTTTTTT. Amino acid sequence: CASSFGGAGEKLFF.